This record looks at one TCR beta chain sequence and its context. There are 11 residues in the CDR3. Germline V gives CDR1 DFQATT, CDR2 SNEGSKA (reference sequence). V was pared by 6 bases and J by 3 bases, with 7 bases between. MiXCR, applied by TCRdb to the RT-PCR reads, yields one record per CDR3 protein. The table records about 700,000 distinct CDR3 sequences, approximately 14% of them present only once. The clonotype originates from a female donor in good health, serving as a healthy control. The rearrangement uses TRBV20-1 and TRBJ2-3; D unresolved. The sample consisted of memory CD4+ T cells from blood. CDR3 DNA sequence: TGCAGTGCCTTTACGACAGATACGCAGTATTTT. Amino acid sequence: CSAFTTDTQYF.